This TCR beta chain was sequenced for a study of T cell repertoires in cytomegalovirus infection. On the study more broadly: CMV infection plus the matching HLA type was flagged by public TCR beta signatures. General study results and limits: In two of eight donors, the top clonotype was HLA-C-restricted CMV-specific. Identification of carriers of CMV plus the relevant HLA was achieved through cumulative public TCR beta family frequency.

Each CDR3 protein gets one entry after TCRdb re-called the reads with MiXCR. Of approximately 140,000 distinct CDR3 sequences detected, 20% to 30% appear once; the ten largest clones hold approximately 35%. V lost 4 bases, J lost 1 base, and 18 bases lay in between. This CDR3 contains 17 residues. Germline lookup yields CDR1 SGHTA and CDR2 FQGNSA. In its sample, this clonotype was seen many times. Its specificity is not known. Material for sequencing was PBMCs, sequenced either directly or after in vitro stimulation (not recorded which). The chain employs TRBV7-2 and TRBJ2-3; D gene unclear. This receptor was identified in a human donor in good health (CMV status not recorded). Some clones in this sample may be carry-over from other donors' samples. CDR3 DNA sequence: TGTGCCAGCAGCTCCCAACCACCGGGTGGGGGCACAGATACGCAGTATTTT. Its protein product is CASSSQPPGGGTDTQYF.